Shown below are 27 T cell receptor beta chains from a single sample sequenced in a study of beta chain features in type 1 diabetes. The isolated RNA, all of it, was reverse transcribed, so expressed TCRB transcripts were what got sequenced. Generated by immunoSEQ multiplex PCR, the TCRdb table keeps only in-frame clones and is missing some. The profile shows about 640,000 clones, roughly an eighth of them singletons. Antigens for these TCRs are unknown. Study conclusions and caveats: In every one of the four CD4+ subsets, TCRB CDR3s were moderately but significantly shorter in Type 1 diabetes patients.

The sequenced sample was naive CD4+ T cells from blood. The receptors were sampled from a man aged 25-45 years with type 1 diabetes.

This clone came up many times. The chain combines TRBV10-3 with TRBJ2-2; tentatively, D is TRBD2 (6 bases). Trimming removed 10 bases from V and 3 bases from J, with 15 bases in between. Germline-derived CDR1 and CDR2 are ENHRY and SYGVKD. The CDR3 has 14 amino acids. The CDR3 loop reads CASGERVDTGELFF. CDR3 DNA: TGTGCCAGCGGGGAACGAGTGGACACCGGGGAGCTGTTTTTT.

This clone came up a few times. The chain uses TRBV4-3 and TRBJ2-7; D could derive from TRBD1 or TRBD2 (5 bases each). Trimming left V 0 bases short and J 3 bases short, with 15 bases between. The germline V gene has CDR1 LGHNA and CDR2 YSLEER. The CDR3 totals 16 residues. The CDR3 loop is CASSQEREAGSYEQYF. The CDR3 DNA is TGCGCCAGCAGCCAAGAAAGGGAAGCAGGGAGCTACGAGCAGTACTTC.

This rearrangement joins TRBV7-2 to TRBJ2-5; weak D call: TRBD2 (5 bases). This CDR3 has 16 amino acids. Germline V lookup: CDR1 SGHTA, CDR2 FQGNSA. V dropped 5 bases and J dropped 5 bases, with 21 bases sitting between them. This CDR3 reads CASSPYTTAPGETQYF. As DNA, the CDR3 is TGTGCCAGCAGCCCCTACACAACAGCCCCGGGGGAGACCCAGTACTTC.

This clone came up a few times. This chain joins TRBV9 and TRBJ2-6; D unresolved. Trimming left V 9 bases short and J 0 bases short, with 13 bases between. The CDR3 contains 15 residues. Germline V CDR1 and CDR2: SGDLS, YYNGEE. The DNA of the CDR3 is TGTGCCACCTCCTCCAGTGGCTCTGGGGCCAACGTCCTGACTTTC. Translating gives CATSSSGSGANVLTF.

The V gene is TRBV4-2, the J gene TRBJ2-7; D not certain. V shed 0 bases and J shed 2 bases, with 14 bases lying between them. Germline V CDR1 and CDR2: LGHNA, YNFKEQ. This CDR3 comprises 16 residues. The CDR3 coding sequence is TGTGCCAGCAGCCAAGAACGTTCTAGGGTTGCCTACGAGCAGTACTTC. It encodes CASSQERSRVAYEQYF.

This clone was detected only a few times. In DNA, the CDR3 is TGTGCCAGCAGCGTAGTGGGCCGCTGGGATGGCACAGATACGCAGTATTTT. Translation gives CASSVVGRWDGTDTQYF. The chain recombines TRBV9 with TRBJ2-3; no clear D. This CDR3 region has 17 residues. V was cut by 0 bases and J by 1 base, with 15 bases left in between. Per germline, CDR1 SGDLS and CDR2 YYNGEE.

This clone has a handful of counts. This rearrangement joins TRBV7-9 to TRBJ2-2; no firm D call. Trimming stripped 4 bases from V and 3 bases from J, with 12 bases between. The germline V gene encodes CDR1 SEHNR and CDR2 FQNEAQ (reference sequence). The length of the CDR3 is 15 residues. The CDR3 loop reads CASSSIPRHTGELFF. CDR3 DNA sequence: TGTGCCAGCAGCTCCATACCCCGACACACCGGGGAGCTGTTTTTT.

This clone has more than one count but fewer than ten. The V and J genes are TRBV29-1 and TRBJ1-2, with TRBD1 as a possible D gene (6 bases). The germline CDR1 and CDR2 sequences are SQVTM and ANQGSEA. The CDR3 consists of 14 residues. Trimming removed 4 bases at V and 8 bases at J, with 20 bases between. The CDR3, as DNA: TGCAGCGTTGCTCAATTAAACAGGGCTCAGGGCTACACCTTC. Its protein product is CSVAQLNRAQGYTF. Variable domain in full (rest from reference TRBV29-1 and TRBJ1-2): SAVISQKPSRDICQRGTSLTIQCQVDSQVTMMFWYRQQPGQSLTLIATANQGSEATYESGFVIDKFPISRPNLTFSTLTVSNMSPEDSSIYLCSVAQLNRAQGYTFGSGTRLTVV.

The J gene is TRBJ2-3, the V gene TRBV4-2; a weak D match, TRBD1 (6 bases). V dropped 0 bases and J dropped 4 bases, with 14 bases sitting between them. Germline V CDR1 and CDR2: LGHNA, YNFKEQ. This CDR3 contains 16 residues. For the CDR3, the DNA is TGTGCCAGCAGCCAAGATGTAGGGGGATACTCAGATACGCAGTATTTT. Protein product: CASSQDVGGYSDTQYF.

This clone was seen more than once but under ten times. The CDR3 DNA sequence: TGCGCCAGCAGCCAAGAAGACAGGGGCGCGGACATTCAGTACTTC. This translates into CASSQEDRGADIQYF. The V gene is TRBV4-3, the J gene TRBJ2-4; 8 nucleotides align to TRBD1. V lost 0 bases to trimming and J lost 8 bases; unmatched junction nucleotides: 6. CDR1 LGHNA and CDR2 YSLEER come from the germline V gene. The CDR3 has 15 residues.

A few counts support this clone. The CDR3 region is CASSERGGVREQYF. The CDR3 nucleotides are TGTGCCAGCAGTGAGCGCGGGGGGGTGCGGGAGCAGTACTTC. The J gene is TRBJ2-7, the V gene TRBV25-1; 9 bases map to TRBD2. The CDR3 length is 14 residues. The germline V gene encodes CDR1 MGHDK and CDR2 SYGVNS. Trimming cost V 3 bases and J 7 bases; bases outside gene matches: 7.

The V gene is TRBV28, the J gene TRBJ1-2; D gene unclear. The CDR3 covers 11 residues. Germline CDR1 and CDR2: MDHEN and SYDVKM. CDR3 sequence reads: CVVGSNYGYTF. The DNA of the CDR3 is TGTGTGGTGGGTTCTAACTATGGCTACACCTTC.

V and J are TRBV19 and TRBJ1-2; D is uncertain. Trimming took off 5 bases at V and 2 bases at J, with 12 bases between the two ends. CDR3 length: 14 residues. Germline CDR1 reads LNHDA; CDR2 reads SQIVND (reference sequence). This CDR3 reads CASSGGRLNYGYTF. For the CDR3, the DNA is TGTGCCAGTAGTGGAGGACGGCTGAACTATGGCTACACCTTC.

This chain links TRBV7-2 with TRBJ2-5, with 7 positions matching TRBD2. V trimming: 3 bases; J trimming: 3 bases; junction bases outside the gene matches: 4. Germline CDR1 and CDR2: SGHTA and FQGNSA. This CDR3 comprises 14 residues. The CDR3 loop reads CASSFGGGEETQYF. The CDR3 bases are TGTGCCAGCAGCTTCGGCGGGGGAGAAGAGACCCAGTACTTC. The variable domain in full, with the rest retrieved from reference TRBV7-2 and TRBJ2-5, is GAGVSQSPSNKVTEKGKDVELRCDPISGHTALYWYRQSLGQGLEFLIYFQGNSAPDKSGLPSDRFSAERTGGSVSTLTIQRTQQEDSAVYLCASSFGGGEETQYFGPGTRLLVL.

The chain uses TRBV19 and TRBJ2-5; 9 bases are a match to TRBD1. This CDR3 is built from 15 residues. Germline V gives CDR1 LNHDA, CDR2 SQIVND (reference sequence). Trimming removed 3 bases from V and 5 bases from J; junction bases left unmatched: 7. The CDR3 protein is CASSMGQGIRETQYF. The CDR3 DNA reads TGTGCCAGTAGTATGGGACAGGGAATACGGGAGACCCAGTACTTC.

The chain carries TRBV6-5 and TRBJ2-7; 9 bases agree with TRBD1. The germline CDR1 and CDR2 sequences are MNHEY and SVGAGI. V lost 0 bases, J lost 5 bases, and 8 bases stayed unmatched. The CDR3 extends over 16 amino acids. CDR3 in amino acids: CASSYSGTGRIHEQYF. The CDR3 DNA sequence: TGTGCCAGCAGTTACTCCGGGACAGGGAGAATCCACGAGCAGTACTTC.

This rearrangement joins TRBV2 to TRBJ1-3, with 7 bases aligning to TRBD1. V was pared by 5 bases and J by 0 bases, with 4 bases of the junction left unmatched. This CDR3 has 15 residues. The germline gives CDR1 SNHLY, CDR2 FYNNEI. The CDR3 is CASSSQGDSGNTIYF. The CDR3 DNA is TGTGCCAGCAGTTCTCAGGGGGACTCTGGAAACACCATATATTTT.

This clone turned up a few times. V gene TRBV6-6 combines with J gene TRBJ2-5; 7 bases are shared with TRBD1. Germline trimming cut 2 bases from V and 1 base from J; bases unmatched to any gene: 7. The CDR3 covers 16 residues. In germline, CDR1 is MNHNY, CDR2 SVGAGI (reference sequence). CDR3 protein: CASSYLQGTVQETQYF. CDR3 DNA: TGTGCCAGCAGTTACCTCCAAGGGACAGTCCAAGAGACCCAGTACTTC.

CDR3 in DNA: TGTGCCAGTAGTCCGGGGACAGGGGGCTATGGCTACACCTTC. As protein: CASSPGTGGYGYTF. This chain uses TRBV19 with TRBJ1-2, with 11 bases aligning to TRBD1. The CDR3 contains 14 residues. The ends lost 5 bases at V and 4 bases at J; junction bases unmatched: 3. Germline-derived CDR1 and CDR2 are LNHDA and SQIVND (reference sequence).

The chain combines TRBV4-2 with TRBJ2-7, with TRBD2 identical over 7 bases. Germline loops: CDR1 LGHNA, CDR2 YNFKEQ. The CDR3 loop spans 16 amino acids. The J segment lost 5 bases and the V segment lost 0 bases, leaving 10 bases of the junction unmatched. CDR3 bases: TGTGCCAGCAGCCAAGACCCGTCGGGACTAAGAGACGAGCAGTACTTC. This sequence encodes CASSQDPSGLRDEQYF.

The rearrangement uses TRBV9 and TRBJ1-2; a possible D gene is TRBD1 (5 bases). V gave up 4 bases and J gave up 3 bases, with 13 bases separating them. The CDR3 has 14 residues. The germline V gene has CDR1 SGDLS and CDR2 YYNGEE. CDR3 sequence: CASSPPGGYYGYTF. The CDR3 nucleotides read TGTGCCAGCAGCCCCCCGGGGGGGTACTATGGCTACACCTTC.

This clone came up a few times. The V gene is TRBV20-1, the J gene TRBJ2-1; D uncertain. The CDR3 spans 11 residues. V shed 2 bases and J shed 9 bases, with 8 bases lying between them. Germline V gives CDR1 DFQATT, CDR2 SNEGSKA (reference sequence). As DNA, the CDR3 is TGCAGTGCTAGATCGCGCGGTGAGCAGTTCTTC. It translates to CSARSRGEQFF.

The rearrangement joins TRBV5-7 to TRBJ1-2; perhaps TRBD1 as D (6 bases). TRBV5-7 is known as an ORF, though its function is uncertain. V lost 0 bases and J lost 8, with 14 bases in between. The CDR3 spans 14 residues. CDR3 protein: CASSLEQGDGGYTF. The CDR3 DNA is TGTGCCAGCAGCTTGGAACAGGGAGACGGGGGCTACACCTTC.

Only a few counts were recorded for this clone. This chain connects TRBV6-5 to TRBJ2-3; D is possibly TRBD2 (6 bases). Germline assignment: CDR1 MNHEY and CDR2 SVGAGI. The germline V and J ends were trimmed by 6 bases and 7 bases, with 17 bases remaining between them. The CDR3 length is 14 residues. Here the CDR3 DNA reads TGTGCCAGCAGACGGGGTGAGGGAGGCCATACGCAGTATTTT. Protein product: CASRRGEGGHTQYF.

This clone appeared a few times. Here the CDR3 DNA reads TGTGCCAGCAGCTTAGCTTCAGGGGGCAACACTGAAGCTTTCTTT. Translated, it gives CASSLASGGNTEAFF. The rearrangement joins TRBV7-8 to TRBJ1-1; 8 positions match TRBD1. Germline V lookup: CDR1 SGHVS, CDR2 FQNEAQ. Trimming cost V 0 bases and J 2 bases; bases outside gene matches: 2. The CDR3 extends over 15 amino acids.

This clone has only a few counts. The chain's CDR3 is CASRPGTGTYGYTF. In nucleotides, the CDR3 is TGTGCCAGCAGACCAGGGACGGGAACGTATGGCTACACCTTC. The gene calls are TRBV6-6 and TRBJ1-2, with D perhaps TRBD1 (5 bases). The V end was cut by 6 bases, the J end by 5 bases, with 16 bases between. CDR1 and CDR2 from the germline V gene are MNHNY and SVGAGI (reference sequence). The length of the CDR3 is 14 residues.

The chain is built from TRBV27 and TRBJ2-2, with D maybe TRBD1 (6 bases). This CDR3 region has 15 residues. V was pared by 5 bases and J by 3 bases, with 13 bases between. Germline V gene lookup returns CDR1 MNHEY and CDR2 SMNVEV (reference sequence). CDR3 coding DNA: TGTGCCAGCAGTACAGGGTTTTCCGACACCGGGGAGCTGTTTTTT. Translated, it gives CASSTGFSDTGELFF.